Shown below are 27 T cell receptor beta chains from a single sample sequenced in a study of OX40 agonist ivuxolimab in advanced cancers. TCRdb keeps only in-frame clones here, not all; method: immunoSEQ multiplex PCR. The sample shows about 50,000 clones, 70% to 80% of them seen only once. Sequences were derived from CD4+ or CD8+ T cells sorted from blood, sampled in a trial of the OX40 agonist ivuxolimab. The receptors stem from an adult with an advanced solid tumor such as melanoma, head and neck, liver or kidney cancer.

The chain links TRBV7-2 to TRBJ1-2; TRBD1 agrees at 9 bases. The ends lost 5 bases at V and 8 bases at J; junction bases unmatched: 9. Germline values: CDR1 SGHTA, CDR2 FQGNSA. The CDR3 runs 14 residues. The CDR3, as DNA: TGTGCCAGCAGCACCGGGACAGGGATGCGGGGCTACACCTTC. The encoded protein is CASSTGTGMRGYTF. The full variable domain, its missing parts supplied by reference TRBV7-2 and TRBJ1-2, is GAGVSQSPSNKVTEKGKDVELRCDPISGHTALYWYRQSLGQGLEFLIYFQGNSAPDKSGLPSDRFSAERTGGSVSTLTIQRTQQEDSAVYLCASSTGTGMRGYTFGSGTRLTVV.

The J gene is TRBJ2-2, the V gene TRBV7-9; TRBD2 agrees at 8 bases. Germline-derived CDR1 and CDR2 are SEHNR and FQNEAQ (reference sequence). J lost 5 bases, V lost 1 base, and 3 bases had no gene match. The CDR3 totals 15 residues. CDR3 in amino acids: CASSLGLARTGELFF. The CDR3 nucleotides are TGTGCCAGCAGCTTAGGACTAGCGAGGACCGGGGAGCTGTTTTTT. The whole variable domain, filled in from reference TRBV7-9 and TRBJ2-2, reads DTGVSQNPRHKITKRGQNVTFRCDPISEHNRLYWYRQTLGQGPEFLTYFQNEAQLEKSRLLSDRFSAERPKGSFSTLEIQRTEQGDSAMYLCASSLGLARTGELFFGEGSRLTVL.

This clone turned up a few times. J is TRBJ1-1 and V is TRBV6-5; D is perhaps TRBD1 (5 bases). Looked up from germline, CDR1 is MNHEY and CDR2 is SVGAGI. This CDR3 has 15 residues. V lost 5 bases to trimming and J lost 5 bases, with 18 bases between them. The CDR3 DNA reads TGTGCCAGCAGTACCACCTCAGGGACGGGGACTGAAGCTTTCTTT. It encodes CASSTTSGTGTEAFF.

This chain connects TRBV7-8 to TRBJ1-5; D remains unclear. V was cut by 1 base and J by 0 bases, with 10 bases left in between. This CDR3 is 16 amino acids long. Germline V gene lookup returns CDR1 SGHVS and CDR2 FQNEAQ. The CDR3 nucleotides read TGTGCCAGCAGCTTAGGGGCCCTTTATAGCAATCAGCCCCAGCATTTT. It yields the protein CASSLGALYSNQPQHF. Based on the CDR3 plus reference TRBV7-8 and TRBJ1-5, the full variable domain is GAGVSQSPRYKVAKRGQDVALRCDPISGHVSLFWYQQALGQGPEFLTYFQNEAQLDKSGLPSDRFFAERPEGSVSTLKIQRTQQEDSAVYLCASSLGALYSNQPQHFGDGTRLSIL.

V is TRBV18 and J is TRBJ1-2, with D tentatively TRBD1 (6 bases). Trimming left V 2 bases short and J 0 bases short, with 16 bases between. CDR1 is KGHSH, CDR2 LQKENI, per germline. The CDR3 contains 17 residues. CDR3 protein: CASSPRPGVEANYGYTF. The DNA for the CDR3 is TGTGCCAGCTCACCAAGGCCAGGGGTAGAGGCTAACTATGGCTACACCTTC.

This rearrangement joins TRBV19 to TRBJ2-2; tentatively, D is TRBD1 (5 bases). The CDR3 consists of 12 residues. V was cut by 4 bases and J by 6 bases, with 6 bases left in between. The germline V gene encodes CDR1 LNHDA and CDR2 SQIVND (reference sequence). The CDR3 region has the DNA TGTGCCAGTAGTACCAGGGCCGGGGAGCTGTTTTTT. It yields the protein CASSTRAGELFF.

V and J are TRBV11-2 and TRBJ2-5; 8 nucleotides match TRBD1. Germline V gives CDR1 SGHAT, CDR2 FQNNGV. The V gene end was trimmed by 5 bases and the J gene end by 1 base; junction bases not matched to a gene: 6. This CDR3 region has 15 residues. The CDR3 sequence: CASSPGQGGQETQYF. The CDR3 bases are TGTGCCAGCAGCCCCGGACAGGGTGGCCAAGAGACCCAGTACTTC.

V and J are TRBV28 and TRBJ2-7; perhaps D is TRBD1 or TRBD2 (5 bases each). This CDR3 is 16 amino acids long. V lost 6 bases, J lost 2 bases, and 20 bases lay in between. The V gene's germline CDR1 is MDHEN and CDR2 SYDVKM. The CDR3 loop is CASRPPRGTRPYEQYF. CDR3 in DNA: TGTGCCAGCAGACCCCCCCGAGGGACCCGTCCCTACGAGCAGTACTTC.

This chain joins TRBV27 and TRBJ2-7; D is uncertain. This CDR3 region has 11 residues. The germline V gene has CDR1 MNHEY and CDR2 SMNVEV (reference sequence). Trimming cost V 4 bases and J 0 bases, with 1 base left between them. Here the CDR3 reads CASSSSYEQYF. For the CDR3, the DNA is TGTGCCAGCAGTTCCTCCTACGAGCAGTACTTC.

This rearrangement joins TRBV9 to TRBJ2-6; D not certain. The CDR3 spans 14 residues. V lost 0 bases, J lost 4 bases, and 5 bases lay in between. Germline assignment: CDR1 SGDLS and CDR2 YYNGEE. Written as DNA, the CDR3 is TGTGCCAGCAGCGTAGACCGAGGGGCCAACGTCCTGACTTTC. It translates to CASSVDRGANVLTF.

The rearrangement links TRBV18 to TRBJ2-5, with TRBD1 as a possible D gene (6 bases). From germline, CDR1 is KGHSH and CDR2 LQKENI. The CDR3 extends over 15 amino acids. V was cut by 3 bases and J by 1 base, with 12 bases left in between. CDR3 in DNA: TGTGCCAGCTCACCTTCGGGGACATTCCAAGAGACCCAGTACTTC. Translation gives CASSPSGTFQETQYF.

The chain combines TRBV7-6 with TRBJ2-4, with a tentative D call TRBD2 (6 bases). The V end lost 0 bases, the J end lost 9 bases, and 12 bases lay between the germline ends. Germline V gives CDR1 SGHVS, CDR2 FNYEAQ. This CDR3 is built from 14 residues. The CDR3 protein is CASSLAEGSGIQYF. The CDR3 DNA sequence: TGTGCCAGCAGCTTAGCGGAGGGTTCGGGCATTCAGTACTTC. Full variable domain (outside the CDR3, taken from reference TRBV7-6 and TRBJ2-4): GAGVSQSPRYKVTKRGQDVALRCDPISGHVSLYWYRQALGQGPEFLTYFNYEAQQDKSGLPNDRFSAERPEGSISTLTIQRTEQRDSAMYRCASSLAEGSGIQYFGAGTRLSVL.

About this clone itself: The germline gene is not matched at one end of the junction; a read error may be the cause. V gene TRBV5-4 combines with J gene TRBJ1-2; D possibly corresponds to TRBD1 (6 bases). This CDR3 spans 15 amino acids. The germline gives CDR1 SGHNT, CDR2 YYREEE (reference sequence). The CDR3 loop reads CASSQDPGGRDGYTF. The CDR3 bases are TGCGCCAGCAGCCAAGATCCCGGGGGGCGGGATGGCTACACCTTC.

The V call is TRBV7-9, the J call TRBJ1-2, with 8 bases identical to TRBD1. The CDR3 spans 13 residues. Trimming at V came to 5 bases and at J to 6 bases, leaving 5 bases not matched to a gene. From germline, CDR1 is SEHNR and CDR2 FQNEAQ (reference sequence). In DNA form, the CDR3 reads TGTGCCAGCAGCAAGGCAGGGGGCGATGGCTACACCTTC. This codes for CASSKAGGDGYTF.

The chain is built from TRBV2 and TRBJ1-1; 8 nucleotides agree with TRBD1. With V trimmed by 1 base and J by 5 bases, 6 bases remained unmatched. Germline lookup yields CDR1 SNHLY and CDR2 FYNNEI. CDR3 length equals 15 residues. CDR3 residues: CASSEDGQGATEAFF. CDR3 DNA sequence: TGTGCCAGCAGTGAAGACGGGCAGGGGGCGACTGAAGCTTTCTTT.

This chain links TRBV21-1 with TRBJ2-5; the DNA was not compared with TRBD2, the D call given in the table. TRBV21-1 is a pseudogene locus. The CDR3 length is 18 residues. DNA of the CDR3: TGTGCCAGCAGCGACGGGAATTTTCAACTAGCGGGATCCAAGACCCAGTACTTC. Its translation: CASSDGNFQLAGSKTQYF.

The chain combines TRBV9 with TRBJ2-5, with D hard to call. The germline V gene has CDR1 SGDLS and CDR2 YYNGEE. The CDR3 contains 14 residues. The germline V and J ends were trimmed by 3 bases and 5 bases, with 14 bases remaining between them. CDR3 protein: CASSAHMLSETQYF. The CDR3 DNA reads as TGTGCCAGCAGCGCCCACATGCTAAGCGAGACCCAGTACTTC.

The chain couples TRBV29-1 to TRBJ2-7, with 10 bases matching TRBD1. The CDR3 is made up of 13 amino acids. The V segment lost 1 base and the J segment 6 bases; nucleotides outside the gene matches: 3. CDR1 and CDR2 from the germline V gene are SQVTM and ANQGSEA. CDR3 coding DNA: TGCAGCGTTGAAGGGACAGGGGGGGGCGAGCAGTACTTC. It is translated as CSVEGTGGGEQYF.

The J gene is TRBJ1-4, the V gene TRBV10-3; D is uncertain. The germline V gene encodes CDR1 ENHRY and CDR2 SYGVKD. The CDR3 spans 15 residues. The ends were cut back, 0 bases at V and 6 bases at J, with 11 bases in the middle. This CDR3 is CAISESIRDDEKLFF. CDR3 nucleotides: TGTGCCATCAGTGAGTCGATTAGGGATGATGAAAAACTGTTTTTT.

The chain links TRBV7-2 to TRBJ1-2; D call uncertain. The CDR3 extends over 13 amino acids. Germline lookup yields CDR1 SGHTA and CDR2 FQGNSA. Trimming pared 4 bases from V and 4 bases from J, leaving 10 bases between. CDR3: CASSSAGSYGYTF. The DNA of the CDR3 is TGTGCCAGCAGCTCGGCCGGCAGCTATGGCTACACCTTC.

The J gene is TRBJ2-1, the V gene TRBV11-3; 15 bases align to TRBD2. J lost 0 bases, V lost 4 bases, and 7 bases had no gene match. The CDR3 runs to 19 residues. Germline V gene data show CDR1 as SGHNT and CDR2 as YENEEA. In DNA, the CDR3 is TGTGCCAGCAGCTCCCGGACTAGCGGGGGGGGAAGCTCCTACAATGAGCAGTTCTTC. The encoded protein is CASSSRTSGGGSSYNEQFF.

This clone was counted once. The genes are TRBV11-2 and TRBJ1-1, with D possibly being TRBD1 (5 bases). Germline CDR1 SGHAT, CDR2 FQNNGV. Between the trimmed V and J ends, which lost 5 bases and 1 base, there was a span of 14 bases. The CDR3 length is 15 residues. The CDR3 spells CASSDGQIRNTEAFF. The CDR3 region has the DNA TGTGCCAGCAGCGATGGACAAATAAGGAACACTGAAGCTTTCTTT.

This chain uses TRBV20-1 with TRBJ2-7, with 8 bases that match TRBD2. The CDR3 is 11 residues long. Germline CDR1 and CDR2: DFQATT and SNEGSKA (reference sequence). Germline trimming cut 5 bases from V and 9 bases from J; bases unmatched to any gene: 6. CDR3 DNA sequence: TGCAGTGCTCTAGGACTAGCAGTGCAGTACTTC. It is translated as CSALGLAVQYF.

The chain links TRBV19 to TRBJ2-4, with 7 bases that match TRBD1. Trimming at V came to 4 bases and at J to 0 bases, leaving 15 bases not matched to a gene. Germline-derived CDR1 and CDR2 are LNHDA and SQIVND (reference sequence). The CDR3 extends over 19 amino acids. The CDR3 is CASSKGNRGSSPAKNIQYF. CDR3 bases: TGTGCCAGTAGTAAAGGGAACAGGGGTTCATCCCCAGCCAAAAACATTCAGTACTTC.

This sequence joins TRBV9 and TRBJ2-1; 9 bases agree with TRBD2. The germline V gene encodes CDR1 SGDLS and CDR2 YYNGEE. V lost 3 bases to trimming and J lost 4 bases; unmatched junction nucleotides: 2. This CDR3 has 14 residues. The CDR3 sequence is CASSGGGEYNEQFF. CDR3 nucleotide sequence: TGTGCCAGCAGCGGCGGGGGGGAGTACAATGAGCAGTTCTTC.

There are a few counts of this clone. The chain carries TRBV6-5 and TRBJ2-7; TRBD2 is a possible D gene (6 bases). Deletions cut 5 bases from V and 2 bases from J, with 13 bases between. CDR3 length equals 14 residues. Germline values: CDR1 MNHEY, CDR2 SVGAGI. The CDR3 region has the DNA TGTGCCAGCAGTAACGCCGGGAGTACCTACGAGCAGTACTTC. As protein: CASSNAGSTYEQYF.

The DNA for the CDR3 is TGTGCCAGCTCACCAACGGACGAGACCCAGTACTTC. Protein product: CASSPTDETQYF. The chain recombines TRBV18 with TRBJ2-5, with unresolved D. Germline CDR1 reads KGHSH; CDR2 reads LQKENI. The CDR3 extends over 12 amino acids. V shed 2 bases and J shed 5 bases, with 6 bases lying between them.